This TCR beta chain was captured by sequencing in a study of T cells after yellow fever vaccination. Germline V gives CDR1 LGHDT, CDR2 YNNKEL (reference sequence). The CDR3 is made up of 17 amino acids. V was clipped by 4 bases and J by 2 bases, with 18 bases between them. One entry per CDR3 protein results from TCRdb running MiXCR on the 5' RACE reads. The repertoire holds hundreds of thousands of distinct CDR3 sequences, roughly a sixth seen once, with over 15% in the top ten. This clonotype originated in a young man who received the YFV17D yellow fever vaccine. The chain joins TRBV3-1 to TRBJ2-1; D tentatively reads TRBD1 or TRBD2 (5 bases each). The source was PBMCs, collected before the yellow fever booster vaccination. The DNA for the CDR3 is TGTGCCAGCAGCCTCGCTGGGGGAGCGACAGCCTACAATGAGCAGTTCTTC. Amino acids: CASSLAGGATAYNEQFF.